This T cell receptor beta chain was obtained from a study of shared clonotypes between healthy human individuals. Study as a whole: Used for every donor were three CD4 naive, three CD4 memory, two CD8 naive and one CD8 memory plate. Study-wide results and caveats: Naive subsets usually exceeded memory subsets in estimated richness. Naive CD4 clonotype sharing across a handful of donors was 5% to 6%.

The germline CDR1 and CDR2 sequences are LNHDA and SQIVND (reference sequence). The CDR3 is made up of 15 amino acids. V was cut by 1 base and J by 1 base, with 11 bases left in between. Per sorted-subset replicate PCR, input was approximately 200 ng DNA, representing tens of thousands of T cell genomes. The assay was immunoSEQ multiplex PCR, and TCRdb's table has in-frame clones only and misses some. Of some 240,000 clones detected, approximately 65% appear once; the ten largest clones hold 11%. This clone was detected once. Its cognate antigen is unknown. The source of this sequence is a man in his thirties or forties in good health. Sequencing was done on a sample of memory CD4+ T cells sorted from blood. As for subset: CD45RA-negative fraction. The J gene is TRBJ2-7, the V gene TRBV19; D unresolved. CDR3 nucleotides: TGTGCCAGTAGTATAGCGTCCAGGTTTTCCTACGAGCAGTACTTC. Translating it yields CASSIASRFSYEQYF. Using reference TRBV19 and TRBJ2-7 for the parts outside the CDR3, the full variable domain is DGGITQSPKYLFRKEGQNVTLSCEQNLNHDAMYWYRQDPGQGLRLIYYSQIVNDFQKGDIAEGYSVSREKKESFPLTVTSAQKNPTAFYLCASSIASRFSYEQYFGPGTRLTVT.